This TCR beta chain was observed in a study of blood T cell repertoires in COVID-19. Overall study context: COVID-19 samples, acute and convalescent, were from the United States, Italy and Spain.

Original processing notes: How many nucleated cells were present was estimated from reference gene primer amplification. Sequenced by immunoSEQ multiplex PCR; TCRdb stores in-frame clones only, minus some. V and J calls and clone size come straight from that table; D and trimming were deduced from the DNA. The sample includes about 120,000 clones, about 90% of them seen just once. The ends were cut back, 1 base at V and 0 bases at J, with 8 bases in the middle. Germline values: CDR1 SGHNT, CDR2 YYREEE (reference sequence). There are 14 residues in the CDR3. Sequencing was carried out using peripheral blood. The chain employs TRBV5-4 and TRBJ2-7; D perhaps matches TRBD2 (5 bases). The TCR originated in a woman between 70 and 85 years old with acute or convalescent COVID-19. CDR3 bases: TGTGCCAGCAGCTTGAGGGAGAGCTCCTACGAGCAGTACTTC. It translates to CASSLRESSYEQYF. The entire variable domain, with the rest obtained from reference TRBV5-4 and TRBJ2-7, is as follows: ETGVTQSPTHLIKTRGQQVTLRCSSQSGHNTVSWYQQALGQGPQFIFQYYREEENGRGNFPPRFSGLQFPNYSSELNVNALELDDSALYLCASSLRESSYEQYFGPGTRLTVT.